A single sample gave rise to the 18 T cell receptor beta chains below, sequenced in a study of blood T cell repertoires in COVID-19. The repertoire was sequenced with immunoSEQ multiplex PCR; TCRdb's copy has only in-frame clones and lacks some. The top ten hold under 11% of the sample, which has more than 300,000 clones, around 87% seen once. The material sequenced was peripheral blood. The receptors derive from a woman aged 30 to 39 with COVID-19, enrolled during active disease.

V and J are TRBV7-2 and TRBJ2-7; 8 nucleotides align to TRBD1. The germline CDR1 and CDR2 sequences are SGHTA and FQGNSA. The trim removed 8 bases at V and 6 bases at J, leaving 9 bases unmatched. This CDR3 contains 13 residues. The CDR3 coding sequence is TGTGCCAGCTGCCGACAGGGGCTCTCCGAGCAGTACTTC. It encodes CASCRQGLSEQYF.

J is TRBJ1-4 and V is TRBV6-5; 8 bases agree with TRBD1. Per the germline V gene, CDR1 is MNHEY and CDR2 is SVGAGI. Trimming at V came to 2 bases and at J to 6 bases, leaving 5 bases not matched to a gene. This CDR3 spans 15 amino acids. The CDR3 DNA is TGTGCCAGCAGTTACACGGACAGGGTGGATGAAAAACTGTTTTTT. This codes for CASSYTDRVDEKLFF.

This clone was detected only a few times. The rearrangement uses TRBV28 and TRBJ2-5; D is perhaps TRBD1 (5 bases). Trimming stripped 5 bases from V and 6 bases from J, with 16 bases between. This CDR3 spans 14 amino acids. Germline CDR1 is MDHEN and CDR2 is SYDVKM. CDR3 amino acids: CASSPARVVKTQYF. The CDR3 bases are TGTGCCAGCAGTCCCGCCAGGGTGGTGAAGACCCAGTACTTC.

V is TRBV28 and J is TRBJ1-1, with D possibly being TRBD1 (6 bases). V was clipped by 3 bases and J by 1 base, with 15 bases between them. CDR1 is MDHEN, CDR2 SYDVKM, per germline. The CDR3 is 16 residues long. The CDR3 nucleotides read TGTGCCAGCAGTTTGGGTCGGGGGGCGGGGAACACTGAAGCTTTCTTT. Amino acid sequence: CASSLGRGAGNTEAFF.

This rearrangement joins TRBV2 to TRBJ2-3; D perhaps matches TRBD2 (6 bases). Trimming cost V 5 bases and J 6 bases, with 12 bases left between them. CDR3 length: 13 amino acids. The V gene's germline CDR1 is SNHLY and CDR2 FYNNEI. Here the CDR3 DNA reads TGTGCCAGCAGTCGACGGAGGGACGATACGCAGTATTTT. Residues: CASSRRRDDTQYF.

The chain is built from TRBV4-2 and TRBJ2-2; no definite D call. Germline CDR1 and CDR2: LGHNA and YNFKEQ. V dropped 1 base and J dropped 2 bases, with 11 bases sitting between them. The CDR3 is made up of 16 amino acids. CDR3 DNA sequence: TGTGCCAGCAGCCAAGTCGGCCTAGTCAACACCGGGGAGCTGTTTTTT. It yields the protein CASSQVGLVNTGELFF.

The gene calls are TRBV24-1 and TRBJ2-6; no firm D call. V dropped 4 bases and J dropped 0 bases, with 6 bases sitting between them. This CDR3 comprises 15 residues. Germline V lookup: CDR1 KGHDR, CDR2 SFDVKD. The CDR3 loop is CATSESGSGANVLTF. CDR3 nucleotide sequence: TGTGCCACCAGTGAATCCGGCTCTGGGGCCAACGTCCTGACTTTC.

The CDR3 bases are TGTGCCAGCAGTCCCGGAGGAGGGGCAGGTGGCTACACCTTC. It encodes CASSPGGGAGGYTF. The chain recombines TRBV7-9 with TRBJ1-2, with D perhaps TRBD1 (5 bases). This CDR3 has 14 residues. Trimming stripped 6 bases from V and 7 bases from J, with 18 bases between. Germline V gives CDR1 SEHNR, CDR2 FQNEAQ (reference sequence).

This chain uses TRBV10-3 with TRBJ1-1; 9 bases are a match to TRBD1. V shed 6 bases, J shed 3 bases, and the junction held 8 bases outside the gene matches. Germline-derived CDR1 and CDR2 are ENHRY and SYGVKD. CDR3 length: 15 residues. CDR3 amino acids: CAIRDRGQGYTEAFF. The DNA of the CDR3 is TGTGCCATCAGGGACAGGGGCCAAGGTTACACTGAAGCTTTCTTT.

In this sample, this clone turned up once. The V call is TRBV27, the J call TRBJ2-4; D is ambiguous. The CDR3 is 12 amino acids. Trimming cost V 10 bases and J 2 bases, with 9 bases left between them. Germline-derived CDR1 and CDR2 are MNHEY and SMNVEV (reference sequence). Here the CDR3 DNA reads TGTGCCAAGGCGCGGACCAAAAACATTCAGTACTTC. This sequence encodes CAKARTKNIQYF.

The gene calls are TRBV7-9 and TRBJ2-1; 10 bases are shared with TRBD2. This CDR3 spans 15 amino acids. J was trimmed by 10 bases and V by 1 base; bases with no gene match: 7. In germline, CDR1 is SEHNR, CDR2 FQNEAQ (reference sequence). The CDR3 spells CASSLVAAGGQEQFF. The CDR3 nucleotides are TGTGCCAGCAGCTTAGTTGCAGCGGGAGGGCAGGAGCAGTTCTTC.

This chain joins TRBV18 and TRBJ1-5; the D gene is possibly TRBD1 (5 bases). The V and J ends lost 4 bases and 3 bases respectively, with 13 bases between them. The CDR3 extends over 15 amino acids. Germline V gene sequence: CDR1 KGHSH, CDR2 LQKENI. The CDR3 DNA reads TGTGCCAGCTCACAGGAGGGCAGGGTCAATCAGCCCCAGCATTTT. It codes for CASSQEGRVNQPQHF.

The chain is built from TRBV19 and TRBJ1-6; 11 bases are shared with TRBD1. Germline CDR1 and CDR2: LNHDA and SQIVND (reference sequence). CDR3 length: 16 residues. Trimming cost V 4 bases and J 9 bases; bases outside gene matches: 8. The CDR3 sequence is CASSTTGTGGISPLHF. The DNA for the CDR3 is TGTGCCAGTAGTACCACAGGGACAGGGGGTATTTCACCCCTCCACTTT. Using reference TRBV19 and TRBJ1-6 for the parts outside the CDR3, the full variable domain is DGGITQSPKYLFRKEGQNVTLSCEQNLNHDAMYWYRQDPGQGLRLIYYSQIVNDFQKGDIAEGYSVSREKKESFPLTVTSAQKNPTAFYLCASSTTGTGGISPLHFGNGTRLTVT.

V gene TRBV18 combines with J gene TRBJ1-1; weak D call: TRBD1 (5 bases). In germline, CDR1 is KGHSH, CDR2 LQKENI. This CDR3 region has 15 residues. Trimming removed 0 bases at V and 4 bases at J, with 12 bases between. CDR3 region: CASSPPSGALTEAFF. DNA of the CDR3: TGTGCCAGCTCACCACCGAGCGGGGCCCTCACTGAAGCTTTCTTT.

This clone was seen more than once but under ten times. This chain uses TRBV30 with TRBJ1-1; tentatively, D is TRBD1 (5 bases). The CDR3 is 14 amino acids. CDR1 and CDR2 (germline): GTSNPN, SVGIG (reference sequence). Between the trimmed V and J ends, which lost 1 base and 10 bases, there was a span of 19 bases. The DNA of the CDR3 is TGTGCCTGGAGTGCCCGGGACTTAACCAAGGGAGCTTTCTTT. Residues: CAWSARDLTKGAFF. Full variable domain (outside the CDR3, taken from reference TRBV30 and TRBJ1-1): SQTIHQWPATLVQPVGSPLSLECTVEGTSNPNLYWYRQAAGRGLQLLFYSVGIGQISSEVPQNLSASRPQDRQFILSSKKLLLSDSGFYLCAWSARDLTKGAFFGQGTRLTVV.

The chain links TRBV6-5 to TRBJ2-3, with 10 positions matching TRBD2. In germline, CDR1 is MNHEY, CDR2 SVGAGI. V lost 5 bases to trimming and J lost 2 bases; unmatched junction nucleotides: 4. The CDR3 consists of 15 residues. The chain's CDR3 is CASSRGLADTDTQYF. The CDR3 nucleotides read TGTGCCAGCAGTCGCGGACTAGCGGACACAGATACGCAGTATTTT.

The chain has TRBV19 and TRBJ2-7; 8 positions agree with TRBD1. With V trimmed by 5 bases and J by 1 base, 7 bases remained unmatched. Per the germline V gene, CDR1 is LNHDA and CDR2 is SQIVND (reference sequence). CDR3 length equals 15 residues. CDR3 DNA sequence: TGTGCCAGTAGTCAAACAGGGGGTCCGTCCTACGAGCAGTACTTC. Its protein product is CASSQTGGPSYEQYF.

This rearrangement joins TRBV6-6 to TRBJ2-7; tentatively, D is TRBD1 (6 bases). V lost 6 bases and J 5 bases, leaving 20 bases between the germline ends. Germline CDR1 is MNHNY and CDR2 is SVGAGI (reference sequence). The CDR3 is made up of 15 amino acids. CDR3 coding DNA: TGTGCCAGCAGCCCAGCGAACTCAGGGGCCCACGAGCAGTACTTC. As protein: CASSPANSGAHEQYF.